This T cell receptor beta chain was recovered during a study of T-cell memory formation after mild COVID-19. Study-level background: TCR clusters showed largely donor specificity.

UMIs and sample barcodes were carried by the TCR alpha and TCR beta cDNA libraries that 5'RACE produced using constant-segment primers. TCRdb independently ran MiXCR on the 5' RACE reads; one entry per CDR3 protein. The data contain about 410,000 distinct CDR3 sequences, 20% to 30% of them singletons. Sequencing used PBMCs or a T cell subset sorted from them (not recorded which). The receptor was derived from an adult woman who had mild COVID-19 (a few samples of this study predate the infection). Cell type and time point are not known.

CDR3 nucleotides: TGCAGTGACAGTCCAGGGTGGGGGGAGACCCAGTACTTC. Its translation is CSDSPGWGETQYF. The J gene is TRBJ2-5, the V gene TRBV20-1; D is tentatively TRBD1 or TRBD2 (5 bases each). Looked up from germline, CDR1 is DFQATT and CDR2 is SNEGSKA (reference sequence). The CDR3 runs 13 residues. Trimming pared 7 bases from V and 5 bases from J, leaving 17 bases between.